The 30 T cell receptor beta chains in this list originate from one sample, sequenced in a study of T cells in Graves' hyperthyroidism and ophthalmopathy. Researchers took RNA transcripts and amplified the TCR beta CDR3 regions from them. The primer set for the first-round RT-PCR of the TCR CDR3 was HTBI. A single record per CDR3 protein comes from TCRdb applying MiXCR to the multiplex PCR reads. The sample yields around 340,000 distinct CDR3 sequences, roughly a fifth seen once. Sequencing used blood. These receptors all come from a woman aged 45-65 years with Graves' hyperthyroidism.

This clonotype was seen repeatedly, ten times or more. CDR3 protein: CAVQGVRNTEAFF. For the CDR3, the DNA is TGTGCCGTACAGGGGGTTAGGAACACTGAAGCTTTCTTT. The rearrangement uses TRBV28 and TRBJ1-1; 8 nucleotides align to TRBD1. J was trimmed by 1 base and V by 11 bases; bases with no gene match: 6. The CDR3 has 13 residues. CDR1 is MDHEN, CDR2 SYDVKM, per germline.

This clonotype was detected many times. V gene TRBV6-5 combines with J gene TRBJ2-5; D may match TRBD1 or TRBD2 (6 bases each). Trimming removed 2 bases at V and 5 bases at J, with 12 bases between. This CDR3 contains 14 residues. Per germline, CDR1 MNHEY and CDR2 SVGAGI. CDR3 DNA: TGTGCCAGCAGTTACAGGGGGGTGGAGGAGACCCAGTACTTC. It codes for CASSYRGVEETQYF.

The chain is built from TRBV29-1 and TRBJ2-1; D gene ambiguous. Deletions cut 3 bases from V and 1 base from J, with 10 bases between. Per germline, CDR1 SQVTM and CDR2 ANQGSEA. This CDR3 is built from 14 residues. The CDR3 DNA reads as TGCAGCGTTGAGCTACCCAGATCCTACAATGAGCAGTTCTTC. As protein: CSVELPRSYNEQFF.

This clonotype was observed a handful of times. This chain's CDR3 is CASSLGLAGGAGELFF. CDR3 DNA: TGTGCCAGCAGCTTGGGACTAGCGGGAGGGGCCGGGGAGCTGTTTTTT. The chain joins TRBV9 to TRBJ2-2, with 16 bases that match TRBD2. The germline gives CDR1 SGDLS, CDR2 YYNGEE. This CDR3 region has 16 residues. J gave up 6 bases and V 4 bases, and 3 bases lay outside the gene matches.

This clonotype has just a few counts. This chain joins TRBV20-1 and TRBJ2-7; D is unresolved. Germline V gene lookup returns CDR1 DFQATT and CDR2 SNEGSKA (reference sequence). The CDR3 is 15 amino acids. Deletions cut 3 bases from V and 7 bases from J, with 22 bases between. Here the CDR3 DNA reads TGCAGTGCTAGTTTGGCTCACAGAGCCTCTCGGGAGCAGTACTTC. This sequence encodes CSASLAHRASREQYF.

This clonotype came up many times. J is TRBJ2-2 and V is TRBV9; D is ambiguous. The germline V gene has CDR1 SGDLS and CDR2 YYNGEE. CDR3 length: 15 residues. The V gene lost 1 base and the J gene lost 1 base, with 8 bases spanning the gap. DNA of the CDR3: TGTGCCAGCAGCGTAAAGGGCCAGAACACCGGGGAGCTGTTTTTT. Translated: CASSVKGQNTGELFF.

This clonotype was picked up a small number of times. A much larger clonotype is one base distant, so this may be a read error. The chain carries TRBV7-8 and TRBJ2-5, with TRBD1 as a possible D gene (6 bases). With 2 bases removed from V and 5 bases from J, the gap between germline ends came to 9 bases. The CDR3 consists of 13 residues. CDR1 SGHVS and CDR2 FQNEAQ come from the germline V gene. The CDR3 sequence is CASSLRGFETQYF. CDR3 nucleotide sequence: TGTGCCAGCAGCTTAAGGGGGTTTGAGACCCAGTACTTC.

The sample holds a few counts of this clonotype. The V gene is TRBV24-1, the J gene TRBJ2-1; no firm D call. With 4 bases removed from V and 6 bases from J, the gap between germline ends came to 12 bases. Germline V CDR1 and CDR2: KGHDR, SFDVKD. The CDR3 has 14 residues. CDR3 residues: CATSESPTSNEQFF. The CDR3 DNA reads TGTGCCACCAGTGAGTCACCTACATCCAATGAGCAGTTCTTC.

This clonotype was recorded many times. The chain is built from TRBV20-1 and TRBJ2-3; D gene uncertain. V was cut by 3 bases and J by 3 bases, with 4 bases left in between. The CDR3 sequence is 11 residues long. CDR1 and CDR2 (germline): DFQATT, SNEGSKA (reference sequence). The CDR3 here is CSASPTDTQYF. CDR3 DNA sequence: TGCAGTGCTAGCCCAACAGATACGCAGTATTTT.

The table lists this clonotype with many counts. V is TRBV7-3 and J is TRBJ2-1; TRBD2 matches 8 bases. J was trimmed by 2 bases and V by 5 bases; bases with no gene match: 11. The CDR3 loop spans 17 amino acids. Germline V CDR1 and CDR2: SGHTA, FQGTGA. CDR3 nucleotide sequence: TGTGCCAGCAGCCCTATTAGAGGCGGGGGGACCTACAATGAGCAGTTCTTC. Its protein is CASSPIRGGGTYNEQFF.

This clonotype was found a few times. This rearrangement joins TRBV2 to TRBJ1-2, with 8 bases lining up with TRBD1. The length of the CDR3 is 14 residues. The germline V gene has CDR1 SNHLY and CDR2 FYNNEI. V was clipped by 8 bases and J by 5 bases; unmatched bases: 10. Here the CDR3 reads CASLGDRGGYGYTF. CDR3 nucleotides: TGTGCCAGCCTTGGAGACAGGGGAGGGTATGGCTACACCTTC.

This clonotype was counted many times. This rearrangement joins TRBV6-1 to TRBJ1-5, with 9 nucleotides matching TRBD1. The CDR3 sequence is 14 residues long. Unmatched junction bases numbered 4, after V lost 7 bases and J lost 3 bases. From germline, CDR1 is MNHNS and CDR2 SASEGT. The CDR3 sequence is CASTGTGFNQPQHF. Written as DNA, the CDR3 is TGTGCCAGCACTGGGACAGGGTTCAATCAGCCCCAGCATTTT.

The chain combines TRBV15 with TRBJ2-1; 8 bases line up with TRBD2. Germline lookup yields CDR1 LNHNV and CDR2 YYDKDF (reference sequence). The ends lost 3 bases at V and 8 bases at J; junction bases unmatched: 9. The CDR3 is 15 amino acids. The DNA of the CDR3 is TGTGCCACCAGCAGCGGAGGGGCGGGGGGCTATGAGCAGTTCTTC. Amino acid sequence: CATSSGGAGGYEQFF.

The rearrangement joins TRBV25-1 to TRBJ1-5, with D hard to call. This CDR3 comprises 14 residues. Germline CDR1 reads MGHDK; CDR2 reads SYGVNS. Trimming shortened V by 4 bases and J by 1 base, and 8 bases separated the two germline ends. CDR3 residues: CASSVIISNQPQHF. The CDR3 bases are TGTGCCAGCAGTGTGATCATAAGCAATCAGCCCCAGCATTTT.

This clonotype was seen at least ten times. The CDR3 protein is CASSERLGLSNQPQHF. As DNA, the CDR3 is TGTGCCAGCAGTGAAAGGTTGGGACTAAGCAATCAGCCCCAGCATTTT. The chain has TRBV6-1 and TRBJ1-5, with D perhaps TRBD1 (5 bases). Germline lookup yields CDR1 MNHNS and CDR2 SASEGT. This CDR3 has 16 amino acids. V lost 2 bases and J 1 base, leaving 12 bases between the germline ends.

This clonotype was counted many times. The chain is built from TRBV10-3 and TRBJ1-2; 10 bases align to TRBD1. This CDR3 comprises 16 residues. CDR1 and CDR2 (germline): ENHRY, SYGVKD. The V and J ends lost 6 bases and 3 bases, in that order; junction bases with no gene match: 10. CDR3: CAIRLGGQGRDYGYTF. The CDR3 DNA follows: TGTGCCATCAGACTCGGGGGACAGGGGAGGGACTATGGCTACACCTTC.

The gene calls are TRBV9 and TRBJ2-3; D is undetermined. This CDR3 is 14 amino acids long. V was shortened by 4 bases and J by 2 bases, with 11 bases between the two germline ends. CDR1 and CDR2 from the germline V gene are SGDLS and YYNGEE. DNA for the CDR3: TGTGCCAGCAGCCCCCGGCCGATCACAGATACGCAGTATTTT. It translates to CASSPRPITDTQYF.

This clonotype appeared many times. The chain combines TRBV6-1 with TRBJ1-2; 7 bases agree with TRBD1. V lost 6 bases and J lost 2; bases outside the gene matches: 6. Germline CDR1 and CDR2: MNHNS and SASEGT. This CDR3 contains 14 residues. The CDR3 sequence is CASRTTGRNYGYTF. For the CDR3, the DNA is TGTGCCAGCAGGACGACAGGGCGGAACTATGGCTACACCTTC.

Notes on this clonotype: The germline gene is not matched at one end of the junction; a read error may be the cause. This chain uses TRBV20-1 with TRBJ1-6, with no clear D. The germline gives CDR1 DFQATT, CDR2 SNEGSKA (reference sequence). This CDR3 spans 12 amino acids. CDR3 region: CGARRTNSPLHF. The CDR3, as DNA: TGCGGTGCTAGACGGACCAATTCACCCCTCCACTTT.

This clonotype was counted at least ten times. V is TRBV20-1 and J is TRBJ2-1, with D perhaps TRBD2 (6 bases). The germline gives CDR1 DFQATT, CDR2 SNEGSKA (reference sequence). The CDR3 has 15 amino acids. Deletions cut 6 bases from V and 7 bases from J, with 22 bases between. The CDR3 here is CSAAPQGRGRNEQFF. As DNA, the CDR3 is TGCAGTGCCGCACCCCAAGGGAGAGGGAGGAATGAGCAGTTCTTC.

This clonotype appeared many times. This may come from a read error, since a much larger clone is one base off. The chain combines TRBV7-2 with TRBJ2-5, with D perhaps matching TRBD1 or TRBD2 (5 bases each). With 4 bases removed from V and 5 bases from J, the gap between germline ends came to 20 bases. Germline assignment: CDR1 SGHTA and CDR2 FQGNSA. CDR3 length: 16 amino acids. The CDR3 here is CASSSIRGYPWETQYF. CDR3 nucleotides: TGTGCCAGCAGCTCAATCCGGGGCTACCCATGGGAGACCCAGTACTTC.

The rearrangement uses TRBV7-9 and TRBJ1-4; 7 bases align to TRBD1. CDR1 and CDR2 (germline): SEHNR, FQNEAQ (reference sequence). This CDR3 contains 15 residues. V lost 1 base to trimming and J lost 8 bases; unmatched junction nucleotides: 7. CDR3 region: CASSLGDREVEKLFF. DNA of the CDR3: TGTGCCAGCAGCTTAGGCGACAGGGAGGTCGAAAAACTGTTTTTT.

This rearrangement joins TRBV6-1 to TRBJ2-2; 11 nucleotides agree with TRBD1. CDR1 is MNHNS, CDR2 SASEGT, per germline. CDR3 length equals 15 residues. The junction had 6 bases not matched to a gene; V was cut back by 7 bases and J by 5 bases. The CDR3 region is CASMRDRGSTGELFF. The CDR3 bases are TGTGCCAGCATGAGGGACAGGGGGAGTACCGGGGAGCTGTTTTTT.

This clonotype was recorded many times. The chain has TRBV11-2 and TRBJ1-1; TRBD1 agrees at 7 bases. Per germline, CDR1 SGHAT and CDR2 FQNNGV. The CDR3 has 14 residues. The V segment lost 2 bases and the J segment 8 bases; nucleotides outside the gene matches: 8. The CDR3 protein is CASSLPSGGNEAFF. CDR3 coding DNA: TGTGCCAGCAGCTTACCCTCAGGGGGTAACGAAGCTTTCTTT.

This clonotype was observed many times. The CDR3 DNA sequence: TGCAGTGCTAGCCCGAATAGCGGGGCCGGGACCTACAATGAGCAGTTCTTC. Translating gives CSASPNSGAGTYNEQFF. This sequence joins TRBV20-1 and TRBJ2-1; 8 nucleotides agree with TRBD2. This CDR3 spans 17 amino acids. The germline V gene has CDR1 DFQATT and CDR2 SNEGSKA (reference sequence). J was trimmed by 2 bases and V by 3 bases; bases with no gene match: 12.

This clonotype was observed many times. V gene TRBV10-3 combines with J gene TRBJ2-7; 9 positions match TRBD1. The germline gives CDR1 ENHRY, CDR2 SYGVKD. CDR3 length equals 14 residues. V trimming: 5 bases; J trimming: 3 bases; junction bases outside the gene matches: 5. The CDR3 nucleotides are TGTGCCATCAGTCCCGACAGGGGGTTCTACGAGCAGTACTTC. This encodes CAISPDRGFYEQYF.

The chain links TRBV2 to TRBJ2-4; weak D call: TRBD1 (5 bases). V was trimmed by 7 bases and J by 0 bases, leaving 10 bases between them. CDR1 SNHLY and CDR2 FYNNEI come from the germline V gene. This CDR3 comprises 14 residues. The CDR3 DNA reads TGTGCCAGCAATAAAGGGGTAGCCAAAAACATTCAGTACTTC. It encodes CASNKGVAKNIQYF.

This clonotype was seen repeatedly, ten times or more. The V and J genes are TRBV28 and TRBJ2-7; 12 positions match TRBD1. Germline-derived CDR1 and CDR2 are MDHEN and SYDVKM. V trimming: 6 bases; J trimming: 5 bases; junction bases outside the gene matches: 8. This CDR3 spans 15 amino acids. CDR3 loop: CASSLTGQGANEQYF. For the CDR3, the DNA is TGTGCCAGCAGCCTTACGGGACAGGGGGCGAACGAGCAGTACTTC.

Ten or more counts support this clonotype. The V gene is TRBV28, the J gene TRBJ2-2; 9 nucleotides line up with TRBD1. The CDR3 extends over 15 amino acids. The J segment lost 1 base and the V segment lost 6 bases, leaving 3 bases of the junction unmatched. The germline V gene has CDR1 MDHEN and CDR2 SYDVKM. CDR3 in amino acids: CASRQGQGNTGELFF. The CDR3 DNA reads as TGTGCCAGCAGACAGGGACAGGGGAACACCGGGGAGCTGTTTTTT.

This clonotype was detected only a few times. This chain uses TRBV12-3 or TRBV12-4 with TRBJ2-2; 9 nucleotides line up with TRBD2. The trim removed 6 bases at V and 5 bases at J, leaving 7 bases unmatched. The CDR3 contains 15 residues. CDR3 protein: CASRGAGGGTGELFF. DNA for the CDR3: TGTGCCAGCAGGGGAGCGGGAGGAGGGACCGGGGAGCTGTTTTTT.